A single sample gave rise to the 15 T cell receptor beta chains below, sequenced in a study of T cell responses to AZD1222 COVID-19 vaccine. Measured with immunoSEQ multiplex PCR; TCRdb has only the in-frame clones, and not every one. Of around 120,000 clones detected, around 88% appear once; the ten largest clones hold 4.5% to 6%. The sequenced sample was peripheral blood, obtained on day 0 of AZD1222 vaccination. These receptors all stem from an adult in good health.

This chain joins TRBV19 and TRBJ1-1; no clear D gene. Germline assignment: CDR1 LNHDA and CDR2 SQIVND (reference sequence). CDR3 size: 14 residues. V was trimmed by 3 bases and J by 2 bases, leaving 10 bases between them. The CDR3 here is CASSMFYANTEAFF. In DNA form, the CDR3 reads TGTGCCAGTAGTATGTTCTACGCAAACACTGAAGCTTTCTTT.

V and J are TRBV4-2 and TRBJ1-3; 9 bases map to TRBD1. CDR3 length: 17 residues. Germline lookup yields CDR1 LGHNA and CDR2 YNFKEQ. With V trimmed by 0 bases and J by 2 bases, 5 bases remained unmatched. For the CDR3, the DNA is TGTGCCAGCAGCCAAGAGGGGACAGGGTATGCTGGAAACACCATATATTTT. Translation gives CASSQEGTGYAGNTIYF.

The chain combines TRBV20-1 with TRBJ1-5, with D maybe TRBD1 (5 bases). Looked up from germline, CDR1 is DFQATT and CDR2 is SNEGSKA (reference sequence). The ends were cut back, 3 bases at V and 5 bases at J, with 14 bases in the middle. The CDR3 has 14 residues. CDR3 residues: CSASKGRADQPQHF. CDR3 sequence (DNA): TGCAGTGCTAGTAAGGGGCGGGCTGATCAGCCCCAGCATTTT.

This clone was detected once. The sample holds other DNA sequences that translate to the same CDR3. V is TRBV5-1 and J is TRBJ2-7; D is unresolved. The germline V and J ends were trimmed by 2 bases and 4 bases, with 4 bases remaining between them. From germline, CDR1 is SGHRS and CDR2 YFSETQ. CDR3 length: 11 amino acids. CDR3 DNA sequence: TGCGCCAGCAGCTTAGAGTACGAGCAGTACTTC. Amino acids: CASSLEYEQYF. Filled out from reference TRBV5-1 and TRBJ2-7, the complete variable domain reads KAGVTQTPRYLIKTRGQQVTLSCSPISGHRSVSWYQQTPGQGLQFLFEYFSETQRNKGNFPGRFSGRQFSNSRSEMNVSTLELGDSALYLCASSLEYEQYFGPGTRLTVT.

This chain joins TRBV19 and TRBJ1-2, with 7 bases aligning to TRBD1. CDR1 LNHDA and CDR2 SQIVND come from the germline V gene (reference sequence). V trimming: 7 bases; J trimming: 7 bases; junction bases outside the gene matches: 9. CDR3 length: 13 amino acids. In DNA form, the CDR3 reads TGTGCCAGTAACAGGGGAGCCCCCAGTGGCTACACCTTC. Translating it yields CASNRGAPSGYTF.

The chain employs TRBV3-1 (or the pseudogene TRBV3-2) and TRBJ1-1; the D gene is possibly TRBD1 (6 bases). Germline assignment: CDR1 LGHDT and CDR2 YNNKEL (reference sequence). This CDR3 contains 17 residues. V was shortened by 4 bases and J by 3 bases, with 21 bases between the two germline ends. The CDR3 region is CASSLVPGQRGDTEAFF. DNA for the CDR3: TGTGCCAGCAGCCTCGTCCCGGGACAAAGGGGGGACACTGAAGCTTTCTTT.

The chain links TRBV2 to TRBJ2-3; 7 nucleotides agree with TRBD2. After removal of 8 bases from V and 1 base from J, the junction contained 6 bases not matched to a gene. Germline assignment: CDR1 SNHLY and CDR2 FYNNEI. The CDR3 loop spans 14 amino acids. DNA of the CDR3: TGTGCCAGCGGGAGGGGACTCGGCACAGATACGCAGTATTTT. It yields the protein CASGRGLGTDTQYF. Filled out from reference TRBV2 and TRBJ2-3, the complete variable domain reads EPEVTQTPSHQVTQMGQEVILRCVPISNHLYFYWYRQILGQKVEFLVSFYNNEISEKSEIFDDQFSVERPDGSNFTLKIRSTKLEDSAMYFCASGRGLGTDTQYFGPGTRLTVL.

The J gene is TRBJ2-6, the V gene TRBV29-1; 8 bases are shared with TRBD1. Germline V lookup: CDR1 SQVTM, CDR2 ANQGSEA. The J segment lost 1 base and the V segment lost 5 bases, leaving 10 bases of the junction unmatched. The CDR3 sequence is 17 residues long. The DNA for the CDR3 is TGCAGCGTTCCAGCGACAGGGGTCGAATCTGGGGCCAACGTCCTGACTTTC. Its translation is CSVPATGVESGANVLTF.

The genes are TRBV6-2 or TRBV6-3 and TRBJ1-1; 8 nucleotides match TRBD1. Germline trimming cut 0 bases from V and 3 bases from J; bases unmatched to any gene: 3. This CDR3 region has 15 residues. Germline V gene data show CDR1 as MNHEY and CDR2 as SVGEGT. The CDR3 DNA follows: TGTGCCAGCAGTTACTCCGGGACAGGATACACTGAAGCTTTCTTT. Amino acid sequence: CASSYSGTGYTEAFF.

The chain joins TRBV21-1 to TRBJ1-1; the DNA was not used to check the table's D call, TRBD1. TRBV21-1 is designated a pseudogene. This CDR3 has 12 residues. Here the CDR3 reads CASSKDRGRAFF. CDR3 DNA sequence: TGTGCCAGCAGCAAAGACAGGGGGCGAGCTTTCTTT.

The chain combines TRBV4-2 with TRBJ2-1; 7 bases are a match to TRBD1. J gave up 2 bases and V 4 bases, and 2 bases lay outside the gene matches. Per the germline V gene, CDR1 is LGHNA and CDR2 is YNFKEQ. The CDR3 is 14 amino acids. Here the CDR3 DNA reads TGTGCCAGCAGCCCCGGACAGGCCTACAATGAGCAGTTCTTC. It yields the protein CASSPGQAYNEQFF.

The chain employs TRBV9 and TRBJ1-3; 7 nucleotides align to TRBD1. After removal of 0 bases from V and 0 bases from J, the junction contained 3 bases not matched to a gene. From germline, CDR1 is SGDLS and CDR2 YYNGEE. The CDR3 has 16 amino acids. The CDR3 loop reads CASSVGDSDSGNTIYF. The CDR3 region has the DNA TGTGCCAGCAGCGTAGGGGACAGTGACTCTGGAAACACCATATATTTT. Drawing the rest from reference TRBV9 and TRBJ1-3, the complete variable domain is DSGVTQTPKHLITATGQRVTLRCSPRSGDLSVYWYQQSLDQGLQFLIQYYNGEERAKGNILERFSAQQFPDLHSELNLSSLELGDSALYFCASSVGDSDSGNTIYFGEGSWLTVV.

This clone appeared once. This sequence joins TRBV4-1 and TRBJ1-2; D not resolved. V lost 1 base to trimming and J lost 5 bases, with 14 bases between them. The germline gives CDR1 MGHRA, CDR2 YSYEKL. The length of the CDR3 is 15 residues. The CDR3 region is CASSQVAVTDYGYTF. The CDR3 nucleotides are TGCGCCAGCAGCCAAGTTGCAGTCACGGATTATGGCTACACCTTC.

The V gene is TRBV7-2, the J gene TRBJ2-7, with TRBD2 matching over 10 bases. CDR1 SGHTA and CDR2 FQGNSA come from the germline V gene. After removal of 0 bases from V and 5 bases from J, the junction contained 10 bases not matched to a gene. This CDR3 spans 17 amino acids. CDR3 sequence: CASSLAASGGAINEQYF. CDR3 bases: TGTGCCAGCAGCTTAGCAGCCAGCGGGGGGGCCATCAACGAGCAGTACTTC.

The CDR3 loop reads CASSYFGQGVDEQYF. The CDR3, as DNA: TGTGCCAGCAGTTACTTTGGACAGGGAGTCGACGAGCAGTACTTC. The chain couples TRBV6-5 to TRBJ2-7, with 8 bases aligning to TRBD1. The CDR3 sequence is 15 residues long. Germline-derived CDR1 and CDR2 are MNHEY and SVGAGI. V gave up 1 base and J gave up 5 bases; unmatched junction bases: 7.